The 14 T cell receptor beta chains below come from one sample, sequenced in a study of beta chain features in type 1 diabetes. The study reverse transcribed the entire isolated RNA, so it sequenced expressed TCRB transcripts. This table comes from immunoSEQ multiplex PCR, and its TCRdb copy is limited to in-frame clones, with some not included. The sample holds under 250,000 clones; roughly 15% are singletons and the top ten take around 0.03%. Sequencing used naive CD4+ T cells from blood. The receptors here all came from a middle-aged woman in good health.

The chain couples TRBV19 to TRBJ1-2, with a weak D call TRBD1 (5 bases). Germline CDR1 and CDR2: LNHDA and SQIVND (reference sequence). The CDR3 covers 12 residues. Trimming shortened V by 7 bases and J by 4 bases, and 10 bases separated the two germline ends. The CDR3, as DNA: TGTGCCAGTACCTTGGACACCTATGGCTACACCTTC. Residues: CASTLDTYGYTF.

The chain combines TRBV4-3 with TRBJ2-5; TRBD2 might be the D (6 bases). The CDR3 consists of 17 residues. Trimming shortened V by 4 bases and J by 5 bases, and 23 bases separated the two germline ends. The germline gives CDR1 LGHNA, CDR2 YSLEER. For the CDR3, the DNA is TGCGCCAGCAGCCTCGGGCGGGGAGTGGGACTTCGGGAGACCCAGTACTTC. It specifies CASSLGRGVGLRETQYF.

Here the CDR3 reads CASSSGDAKNIQYF. The CDR3 DNA sequence: TGTGCCAGTAGTTCGGGGGATGCCAAAAACATTCAGTACTTC. This chain joins TRBV19 and TRBJ2-4, with D maybe TRBD2 (6 bases). Between the trimmed V and J ends, which lost 5 bases and 1 base, there was a span of 9 bases. CDR1 and CDR2 from the germline V gene are LNHDA and SQIVND (reference sequence). CDR3 length equals 14 residues.

V gene TRBV28 combines with J gene TRBJ1-2, with a weak D call TRBD1 (6 bases). Germline V gene sequence: CDR1 MDHEN, CDR2 SYDVKM. CDR3 size: 14 residues. The V gene lost 4 bases and the J gene lost 4 bases, with 13 bases spanning the gap. The CDR3 protein is CASSSRTAVYGYTF. In DNA, the CDR3 is TGTGCCAGCAGTTCCAGGACAGCAGTCTATGGCTACACCTTC.

The rearrangement uses TRBV27 and TRBJ2-3; 7 bases map to TRBD1. V was pared by 7 bases and J by 2 bases, with 9 bases of the junction left unmatched. Looked up from germline, CDR1 is MNHEY and CDR2 is SMNVEV (reference sequence). This CDR3 is 15 amino acids long. The CDR3 here is CASTRGQLDTDTQYF. Here the CDR3 DNA reads TGTGCCAGCACACGGGGACAGTTAGACACAGATACGCAGTATTTT.

This clone was observed a few times. This chain links TRBV15 with TRBJ2-1; D possibly corresponds to TRBD1 (5 bases). Trimming took off 2 bases at V and 7 bases at J, with 12 bases between the two ends. This CDR3 contains 14 residues. CDR1 and CDR2 (germline): LNHNV, YYDKDF (reference sequence). The CDR3 DNA sequence: TGTGCCACCAGCAGACCCACTCAGGGAAATGAGCAGTTCTTC. Residues: CATSRPTQGNEQFF.

This clone has only a few counts. Other DNA sequences from this sample encode an identical CDR3 as well. The gene calls are TRBV5-6 and TRBJ2-2; 10 bases match TRBD2. Germline CDR1 SGHDT, CDR2 YYEEEE. The CDR3 runs 15 residues. V gave up 2 bases and J gave up 4 bases; unmatched junction bases: 2. CDR3 protein: CASSLIAGGTGELFF. The CDR3 DNA follows: TGTGCCAGCAGCTTAATAGCGGGAGGCACCGGGGAGCTGTTTTTT.

The CDR3 bases are TGTGCCAGCAGCGGCGGACTAGCCCGGGATACGCAGTATTTT. Translation: CASSGGLARDTQYF. The V gene is TRBV9, the J gene TRBJ2-3; TRBD2 aligns across 8 bases. J lost 6 bases, V lost 3 bases, and 6 bases had no gene match. CDR1 and CDR2 (germline): SGDLS, YYNGEE. The CDR3 has 14 residues.

The V gene is TRBV27, the J gene TRBJ1-5; D perhaps matches TRBD1 (5 bases). Germline V gives CDR1 MNHEY, CDR2 SMNVEV (reference sequence). Trimming took 2 bases from V and 3 from J, leaving 11 bases between them. CDR3 length equals 15 residues. This CDR3 reads CASSLLQGSNQPQHF. CDR3 DNA sequence: TGTGCCAGCAGTTTACTCCAGGGATCCAATCAGCCCCAGCATTTT.

The CDR3 DNA reads as TGTGCCAGCTCACCAGTCGGGACAGGGTTTGGTTCCTATAATTCACCCCTCCACTTT. Its translation is CASSPVGTGFGSYNSPLHF. This chain joins TRBV18 and TRBJ1-6; 9 bases agree with TRBD1. Trimming at V came to 2 bases and at J to 1 base, leaving 9 bases not matched to a gene. The CDR3 is made up of 19 amino acids. From germline, CDR1 is KGHSH and CDR2 LQKENI.

This clone has a handful of counts. This chain's CDR3 is CASSLLASETQYF. The CDR3 nucleotides read TGTGCCAGCAGCTTACTAGCATCAGAGACCCAGTACTTC. V and J are TRBV7-9 and TRBJ2-5; possible D gene TRBD2, 5 bases. Germline V gives CDR1 SEHNR, CDR2 FQNEAQ (reference sequence). The ends were cut back, 2 bases at V and 4 bases at J, with 8 bases in the middle. The CDR3 runs 13 residues.

This clone appeared a few times. This chain connects TRBV27 to TRBJ2-7; maybe TRBD2 (7 bases). This CDR3 contains 14 residues. V was pared by 5 bases and J by 4 bases, with 15 bases between. From germline, CDR1 is MNHEY and CDR2 SMNVEV (reference sequence). The CDR3 nucleotides are TGTGCCAGCAGTCCCCAAGGGGGGGCATACGAGCAGTACTTC. It yields the protein CASSPQGGAYEQYF.

Only a few counts were recorded for this clone. The V and J genes are TRBV7-8 and TRBJ2-1; 7 positions match TRBD2. CDR3 length: 15 amino acids. CDR1 and CDR2 from the germline V gene are SGHVS and FQNEAQ. The V and J ends lost 5 bases and 2 bases, in that order; junction bases with no gene match: 6. DNA of the CDR3: TGTGCCAGCAGCCATGAGCGGGGCCCCTACAATGAGCAGTTCTTC. Its translation: CASSHERGPYNEQFF.

This clone was counted between two and nine times. V gene TRBV7-9 combines with J gene TRBJ2-3; weak D call: TRBD2 (7 bases). Germline lookup yields CDR1 SEHNR and CDR2 FQNEAQ (reference sequence). The CDR3 is made up of 16 amino acids. The V gene lost 1 base and the J gene lost 4 bases, with 15 bases spanning the gap. In DNA form, the CDR3 reads TGTGCCAGCAGCTTAGAATCGGGCGGGGGCGCAGATACGCAGTATTTT. Its translation is CASSLESGGGADTQYF.